This TCR beta chain originates from a study of blood T cell repertoires in COVID-19 (TCRdb year 2020). Study-wide context: Samples from collaborators originated in the United States, Italy and Spain and spanned both the acute and convalescent phases of COVID-19. The prospective study material was composed of cDNA or gDNA derived from T cells, B-cell-depleted T cells, or PBMCs. The dataset comprised deeply sampled blood TCRbeta repertoires from subjects exposed to, actively infected with, or recovered from COVID-19. The repertoires were made available in a free public database intended to serve as a resource for research on the immune response to SARS-CoV-2. The samples were drawn from two sources: the first 160 participants of the ongoing ImmuneRACE study, and 1,254 subjects contributed by 6 global collaborators. Sample metadata almost always included a de-identified subject ID, COVID-19 status, age in years and sex. Where HLA class I and class II types were available, the types were taken from metadata supplied by the sample provider, not from assay-based typing. Overall study results and their limits: The amount of clinical and demographic metadata varied by source and participant and was provided uncurated.

V drops 1 base and J drops 3 bases, leaving 10 bases in between. Including the terminal cysteine and phenylalanine, the CDR3 comprises 15 residues. Left in the record is the CDR3 DNA by itself, 45 bases read in frame from the first base. From a lookup of the germline V gene (reference sequence), CDR1 and CDR2 are LNHDA and SQIVND. At one collaborating source in Seattle, patients were enrolled during active infection and were followed longitudinally through the course of disease. Each collaborating institution followed its own protocols to collect whole blood in K2EDTA tubes. For TCRbeta analysis, collaborators shipped samples as frozen whole blood, isolated PBMCs, or DNA extracted from either of those sample types. TCRbeta CDR3 regions were amplified from genomic DNA by means of the immunoSEQ Assay, a bias-controlled multiplex PCR. In the authors' own workflow: The number of nucleated cells in each sample was estimated by amplification of reference gene primers within the assay. To quantify the absolute abundance of each unique TCRbeta CDR3 rearrangement, sequence reads were collapsed and filtered. For each sample, productive Simpson clonality was calculated as the square root of Simpson's diversity index across productive rearrangements. The immuneACCESS repertoire file appears here via TCRdb, limited to in-frame rearrangements. These files lack a portion of the clones; in checked studies, under half of the deficit traces to unresolved V genes, and the cause of the others is not known. V, J and clone size derive from that table, while D and trimming were established from the DNA sequence. The sample records under 250,000 clones, roughly 83% of which are singletons. Clones ranked in the top ten supply approximately 6.2% of the sample.

A note on this clone: Its antigen target is currently unknown. Per-base quality was not reported, and no clone a single base away is much larger than it.

The origin of this receptor is a woman older than 75 with COVID-19, enrolled during active disease. The V gene is TRBV19 and the J gene is TRBJ1-5; 5 matching bases give a weak D call of TRBD1. The sample comprised peripheral blood. The CDR3 amino acid sequence is: CASSIGGHYNQPQHF. In nucleotide form, the sequence is TGTGCCAGTAGTATAGGTGGACATTACAATCAGCCCCAGCATTTT.